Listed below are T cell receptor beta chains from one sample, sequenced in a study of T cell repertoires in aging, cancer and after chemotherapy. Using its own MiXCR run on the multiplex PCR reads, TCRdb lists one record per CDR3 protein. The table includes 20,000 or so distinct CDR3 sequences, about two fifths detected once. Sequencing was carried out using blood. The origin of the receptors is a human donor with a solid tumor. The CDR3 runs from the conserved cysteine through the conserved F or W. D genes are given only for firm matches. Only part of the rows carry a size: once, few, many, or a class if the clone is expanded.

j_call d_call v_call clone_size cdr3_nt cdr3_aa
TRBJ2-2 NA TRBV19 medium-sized TGTGCCAGTAGTATCCTGGACCGCACCGGGGAGCTGTTTTTT CASSILDRTGELFF
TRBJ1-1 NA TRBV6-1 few TGTGCCAGCAGTATAACAGGGACCGGGCACACTGAAGCTTTCTTT CASSITGTGHTEAFF
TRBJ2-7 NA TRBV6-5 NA TGTGCCAGCAGTTATAAGTTGGGTCTCGAGCAGTACTTC CASSYKLGLEQYF
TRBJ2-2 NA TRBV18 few TGTGCCAGCTCACCTTACAGGGAGAACACCGGGGAGCTGTTTTTT CASSPYRENTGELFF
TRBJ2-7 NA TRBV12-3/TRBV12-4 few TGTGCCAGCAGCCCCGGGGTCACCTACGAGCAGTACTTC CASSPGVTYEQYF
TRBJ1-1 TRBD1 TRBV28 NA TGTGCCAGCAGTTTATCCAGGGGGTCCATGAACACTGAAGCTTTCTTT CASSLSRGSMNTEAFF
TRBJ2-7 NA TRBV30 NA TGTGCCTGGAGTTTAACAGGGTTCGAGCAGTACTTC CAWSLTGFEQYF
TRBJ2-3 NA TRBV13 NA TGTGCCAGCAGCTCTCAGGGGTCCTCAGATACGCAGTATTTT CASSSQGSSDTQYF
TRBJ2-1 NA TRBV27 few TGTGCCAGCAGTTTTTTAAATGAGCAGTTCTTC CASSFLNEQFF
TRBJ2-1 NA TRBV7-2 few TGTGCCAGCAGCTTAGCGCTGGGGGTAGCGTACTCCTACAATGAGCAGTTCTTC CASSLALGVAYSYNEQFF
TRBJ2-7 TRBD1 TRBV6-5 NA TGTGCCAGCAGTTACTTTGGACAGGGTGGTAACGAGCAGTACTTC CASSYFGQGGNEQYF
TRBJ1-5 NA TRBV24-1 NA TGTGCCACCAGTGATGGCGGGTGGGCGCCCCAGCATTTT CATSDGGWAPQHF
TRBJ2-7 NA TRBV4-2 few TGTGCCAGCAGCCAAGAGGCGGAGGGCTCCTACGAGCAGTACTTC CASSQEAEGSYEQYF
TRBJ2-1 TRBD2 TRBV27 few TGTGCCAGCAGTTTGAGCGGGAGATACAATGAGCAGTTCTTC CASSLSGRYNEQFF
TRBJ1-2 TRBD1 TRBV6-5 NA TGTGCCAGCAGTGACGGGACAGCTAACTCCTACACCTTC CASSDGTANSYTF
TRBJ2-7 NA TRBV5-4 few TGTGCCAGCAGCTTGGGCGGGGCCAGCTCCTACGAGCAGTACTTC CASSLGGASSYEQYF
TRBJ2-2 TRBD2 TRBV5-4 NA TGTGCCAGCAGCTTATCCCCCGGGACTAGCGGGGGGGCCCCCGGGGAGCTGTTTTTT CASSLSPGTSGGAPGELFF
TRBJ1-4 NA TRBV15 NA TGTGCCACCAGCAGAGATCCGGGGACAAACTATGAAAAACTGTTTTTT CATSRDPGTNYEKLFF
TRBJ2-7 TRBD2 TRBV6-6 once TGTGCCAGCTCCAGCGGGGGGGTCCTTTACTACGAGCAGTACTTC CASSSGGVLYYEQYF
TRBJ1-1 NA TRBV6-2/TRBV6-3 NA TGTGCCAGCAGTCCCACGTGGAGACGAGCTTTCTTT CASSPTWRRAFF
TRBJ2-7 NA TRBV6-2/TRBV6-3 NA TGTGCCAGCACTCAGACAGATTACGAGCAGTACTTC CASTQTDYEQYF
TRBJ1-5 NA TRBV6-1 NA TGTGCCAGCAGTTACGGGGGCTATCAGCCCCAGCATTTT CASSYGGYQPQHF
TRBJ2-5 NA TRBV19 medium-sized TGTGCCACCCTGGGGGAGACCCAGTACTTC CATLGETQYF
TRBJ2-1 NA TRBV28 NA TGTGCCAGCAGTTTAGGCTCCGCGGGATCCAATGAGCAGTTCTTC CASSLGSAGSNEQFF
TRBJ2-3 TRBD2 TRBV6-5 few TGTGCCAGCAGTACGGGGCGGACTAGCGGGGGTTCAGATACGCAGTATTTT CASSTGRTSGGSDTQYF
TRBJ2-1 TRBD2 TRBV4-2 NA TGTGCCAGCAGCCAAGACCCCGTGGAGCCTAGCGGGAGTAACCCCTACAATGAGCAGTTCTTC CASSQDPVEPSGSNPYNEQFF
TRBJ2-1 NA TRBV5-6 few TGTGCCAGCAGCTTGTCCGCCTCCTCCTACAATGAGCAGTTCTTC CASSLSASSYNEQFF
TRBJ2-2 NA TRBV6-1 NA TGTGCCAGCAGTGAACTGCCGGGGGAGCTGTTTTTT CASSELPGELFF
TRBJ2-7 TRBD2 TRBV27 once TGTGCCAGCAGCCCTTATAGCGGGAGCTCCTACGAGCAGTACTTC CASSPYSGSSYEQYF
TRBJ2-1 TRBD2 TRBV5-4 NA TGTGCCAGGCCCTACCGGAGCGGGGGGGCCAGGAATGAGCAGTTCTTC CARPYRSGGARNEQFF
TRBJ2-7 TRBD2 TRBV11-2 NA TGTGCCAGCAGCTTAGACGGGACTAGCGGGAGGAGCGAGCAGTACTTC CASSLDGTSGRSEQYF
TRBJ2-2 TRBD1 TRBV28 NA TGTGCCAGCAGGCGACAGGGGGCGAACACCGGGGAGCTGTTTTTT CASRRQGANTGELFF